This T cell receptor beta chain was sequenced in a study of shared clonotypes between healthy human individuals. In germline, CDR1 is MDHEN, CDR2 SYDVKM. J lost 6 bases, V lost 3 bases, and 12 bases had no gene match. The CDR3 has 16 residues. Unsorted PBMCs provided DNA that was sequenced on ten immunoSEQ deep assay plates. TCRdb keeps only in-frame clones here, not all; method: immunoSEQ multiplex PCR. Of some 500,000 clones in the sample, roughly 85% were seen once. The sequencing input was PBMCs. The source of this sequence is a middle-aged woman in good health. Some clones in this sample may be carry-over from other donors' samples. The chain carries TRBV28 and TRBJ2-7; 9 bases map to TRBD1. The CDR3 reads CASSLAPGTGLVEQYF. CDR3 DNA sequence: TGTGCCAGCAGTTTGGCCCCCGGGACAGGGCTCGTCGAGCAGTACTTC.